Listed here are 30 T cell receptor beta chains from one sample, sequenced in a study of blood T cell repertoires in COVID-19 (dated by TCRdb to the early 2020s). Library generation was performed with the immunoSEQ multiplex PCR assay. TCRdb limited this immuneACCESS table to in-frame rearrangements with V and J called. A share of clones is missing; checked studies link under half to unresolved V genes, and the rest is unexplained. The sample yields under 250,000 clones; approximately 85% were counted once. The ten most abundant clones make up roughly 5.3% of the sample. Specimen: peripheral blood. These receptors all come from a man between 45 and 60 years old with COVID-19, enrolled during active disease.

This chain links TRBV20-1 with TRBJ1-5; D gene unclear. The CDR3 consists of 14 residues. Germline lookup yields CDR1 DFQATT and CDR2 SNEGSKA (reference sequence). Trimming removed 3 bases from V and 1 base from J, with 10 bases in between. The CDR3 DNA reads TGCAGTGCTAGTCACAGTGGGAGCAATCAGCCCCAGCATTTT. It encodes CSASHSGSNQPQHF.

The V gene is TRBV28, the J gene TRBJ1-2; 7 bases are shared with TRBD1. V lost 5 bases to trimming and J lost 7 bases; unmatched junction nucleotides: 7. The CDR3 is made up of 13 amino acids. CDR1 is MDHEN and CDR2 is SYDVKM in the germline V gene. CDR3 coding DNA: TGTGCCAGCAGTGGTGACAGGGTCCGTGGCTACACCTTC. Encoded protein: CASSGDRVRGYTF.

The CDR3 region has the DNA TGCGCCAGCAGCGTAGGGGGTCGCACCGGGGAGCTGTTTTTT. Protein: CASSVGGRTGELFF. V gene TRBV5-1 combines with J gene TRBJ2-2, with D possibly being TRBD1 (6 bases). The length of the CDR3 is 14 residues. Germline CDR1 is SGHRS and CDR2 is YFSETQ. The V and J ends lost 4 bases and 4 bases respectively, with 11 bases between them.

Of note for this clone: Compared with germline, one end of the junction differs, possibly owing to a read error. The chain links TRBV12-3 or TRBV12-4 to TRBJ2-7, with D possibly being TRBD1 (6 bases). This CDR3 contains 12 residues. The CDR3 loop is CASSRLQGSLNF. The CDR3 DNA is TGTGCCAGCAGTCGCTTACAGGGATCCCTAAACTTC.

The V and J genes are TRBV7-3 and TRBJ1-6; possible D gene TRBD1, 6 bases. Per the germline V gene, CDR1 is SGHTA and CDR2 is FQGTGA. The CDR3 runs to 13 residues. V lost 5 bases, J lost 10 bases, and 12 bases lay in between. CDR3 sequence (DNA): TGTGCCAGCAGCACATACAGGGAATCACCCCTCCACTTT. Amino acid sequence: CASSTYRESPLHF. The variable domain in full, completed from reference TRBV7-3 and TRBJ1-6, reads GAGVSQTPSNKVTEKGKYVELRCDPISGHTALYWYRQSLGQGPEFLIYFQGTGAADDSGLPNDRFFAVRPEGSVSTLKIQRTERGDSAVYLCASSTYRESPLHFGNGTRLTVT.

The chain joins TRBV5-1 to TRBJ2-3, with TRBD1 matching over 8 bases. Per the germline V gene, CDR1 is SGHRS and CDR2 is YFSETQ. The CDR3 totals 15 residues. J lost 2 bases, V lost 5 bases, and 7 bases had no gene match. The CDR3 sequence is CASRTGQGTTDTQYF. CDR3 in DNA: TGCGCCAGCAGGACCGGACAGGGCACCACAGATACGCAGTATTTT.

This chain joins TRBV29-1 and TRBJ1-2, with 7 bases matching TRBD1. The CDR3 is 14 residues long. Germline V CDR1 and CDR2: SQVTM, ANQGSEA. V lost 1 base to trimming and J lost 5 bases; unmatched junction nucleotides: 7. The CDR3 coding sequence is TGCAGCGTTGAAGGGGACAGCTTGTTATATGGCTACACCTTC. Residues: CSVEGDSLLYGYTF.

The chain uses TRBV6-2 or TRBV6-3 and TRBJ2-1; D is ambiguous. The CDR3 consists of 11 residues. Germline CDR1 MNHEY, CDR2 SVGEGT. V was clipped by 6 bases and J by 5 bases, with 5 bases between them. The DNA of the CDR3 is TGTGCCAGCAGCGAGAACAATGAGCAGTTCTTC. Its translation is CASSENNEQFF.

The CDR3 protein is CASSRLEDTEAFF. In nucleotides, the CDR3 is TGTGCCAGCAGTCGCTTGGAGGACACTGAAGCTTTCTTT. This chain links TRBV3-1 (or the pseudogene TRBV3-2) with TRBJ1-1; D uncertain. There are 13 residues in the CDR3. Trimming removed 6 bases at V and 3 bases at J, with 11 bases between. Per the germline V gene, CDR1 is LGHDT and CDR2 is YNNKEL (reference sequence).

The genes are TRBV27 and TRBJ2-1, with D tentatively TRBD2 (5 bases). CDR1 MNHEY and CDR2 SMNVEV come from the germline V gene (reference sequence). The CDR3 loop spans 13 amino acids. The V end lost 2 bases, the J end lost 5 bases, and 7 bases lay between the germline ends. In DNA, the CDR3 is TGTGCCAGCAGTTTAGGGCGGGACAATGAGCAGTTCTTC. It is translated as CASSLGRDNEQFF.

This rearrangement joins TRBV27 to TRBJ1-6, with TRBD1 matching over 9 bases. There are 13 residues in the CDR3. V shed 8 bases, J shed 7 bases, and the junction held 3 bases outside the gene matches. Germline V CDR1 and CDR2: MNHEY, SMNVEV (reference sequence). Written as DNA, the CDR3 is TGTGCCAGCCGGGACAGGGAAAATTCACCCCTCCACTTT. Protein sequence: CASRDRENSPLHF.

Only a few counts were recorded for this clone. The V and J genes are TRBV7-6 and TRBJ1-3; 7 bases map to TRBD1. Germline V gene data show CDR1 as SGHVS and CDR2 as FNYEAQ. The CDR3 has 18 amino acids. J lost 0 bases, V lost 5 bases, and 13 bases had no gene match. The CDR3 DNA sequence: TGTGCCAGCAGCGTCAGACAGGGCTCAAGCTCCTCTGGAAACACCATATATTTT. This encodes CASSVRQGSSSSGNTIYF.

Written as DNA, the CDR3 is TGTGCCAGCAGCCCTACACAGGGGGACACTGAAGCTTTCTTT. Amino acids: CASSPTQGDTEAFF. This chain links TRBV9 with TRBJ1-1; 8 nucleotides line up with TRBD1. Germline CDR1 and CDR2: SGDLS and YYNGEE. Trimming removed 4 bases from V and 3 bases from J; junction bases left unmatched: 5. The CDR3 sequence is 14 residues long. The variable domain in full, with the rest retrieved from reference TRBV9 and TRBJ1-1, is DSGVTQTPKHLITATGQRVTLRCSPRSGDLSVYWYQQSLDQGLQFLIQYYNGEERAKGNILERFSAQQFPDLHSELNLSSLELGDSALYFCASSPTQGDTEAFFGQGTRLTVV.

This clone was observed a single time. The chain has TRBV7-3 and TRBJ2-2, with a weak D call TRBD1 (5 bases). This CDR3 is 15 amino acids long. Germline loops: CDR1 SGHTA, CDR2 FQGTGA. Trimming removed 5 bases at V and 2 bases at J, with 12 bases between. CDR3: CASSPVTGNTGELFF. The CDR3 region has the DNA TGTGCCAGCAGCCCCGTCACAGGAAACACCGGGGAGCTGTTTTTT. Complete variable domain (other parts from reference TRBV7-3 and TRBJ2-2): GAGVSQTPSNKVTEKGKYVELRCDPISGHTALYWYRQSLGQGPEFLIYFQGTGAADDSGLPNDRFFAVRPEGSVSTLKIQRTERGDSAVYLCASSPVTGNTGELFFGEGSRLTVL.

This CDR3 is CSSQVRSVGQPQHF. The CDR3 nucleotides are TGCAGCTCGCAGGTACGCTCGGTAGGTCAGCCCCAGCATTTT. The rearrangement joins TRBV29-1 to TRBJ1-5; D ambiguous. Trimming stripped 8 bases from V and 6 bases from J, with 20 bases between. The germline gives CDR1 SQVTM, CDR2 ANQGSEA. The CDR3 is made up of 14 amino acids. Looking up the rest from reference TRBV29-1 and TRBJ1-5 gives the full variable domain: SAVISQKPSRDICQRGTSLTIQCQVDSQVTMMFWYRQQPGQSLTLIATANQGSEATYESGFVIDKFPISRPNLTFSTLTVSNMSPEDSSIYLCSSQVRSVGQPQHFGDGTRLSIL.

The chain uses TRBV6-6 and TRBJ1-3; D is unclear. CDR1 and CDR2 (germline): MNHNY, SVGAGI (reference sequence). The CDR3 consists of 14 residues. The V end was cut by 5 bases, the J end by 16 bases, with 24 bases between. The CDR3 region has the DNA TGTGCCAGCAGTCAAGACGGAGCGACGGTTCGACGGTATTTT. This translates into CASSQDGATVRRYF.

This chain joins TRBV6-6 and TRBJ2-5; D is undetermined. Trimming cost V 4 bases and J 1 base, with 10 bases left between them. Per germline, CDR1 MNHNY and CDR2 SVGAGI (reference sequence). The CDR3 length is 14 residues. CDR3 residues: CASSFAQRQETQYF. The CDR3 coding sequence is TGTGCCAGCAGTTTCGCTCAGCGCCAAGAGACCCAGTACTTC.

V usage is TRBV3-1 (or the pseudogene TRBV3-2) and J usage is TRBJ1-2; D gene uncertain. V was pared by 4 bases and J by 8 bases, with 20 bases between. CDR1 is LGHDT, CDR2 YNNKEL, per germline (reference sequence). The CDR3 spans 15 residues. CDR3 residues: CASSPPSTRVNGYTF. DNA for the CDR3: TGTGCCAGCAGCCCGCCCAGCACGAGGGTGAACGGCTACACCTTC.

The chain uses TRBV25-1 and TRBJ2-7, with 9 positions matching TRBD2. In germline, CDR1 is MGHDK, CDR2 SYGVNS. V lost 2 bases, J lost 3 bases, and 11 bases stayed unmatched. The CDR3 sequence is 17 residues long. CDR3 nucleotide sequence: TGTGCCAGCAGTGAAGGTAGCGGGGGCTTCGTGGACTACGAGCAGTACTTC. Protein: CASSEGSGGFVDYEQYF.

The rearrangement joins TRBV9 to TRBJ2-7; 7 bases match TRBD1. Germline CDR1 is SGDLS and CDR2 is YYNGEE. With V trimmed by 3 bases and J by 3 bases, 9 bases remained unmatched. The CDR3 covers 15 residues. The CDR3 spells CASSEGAQGDYEQYF. The CDR3 DNA is TGTGCCAGCAGCGAGGGGGCCCAGGGGGACTACGAGCAGTACTTC.

V and J are TRBV5-1 and TRBJ1-6; 7 bases line up with TRBD1. CDR1 SGHRS and CDR2 YFSETQ come from the germline V gene. After removal of 2 bases from V and 5 bases from J, the junction contained 4 bases not matched to a gene. The CDR3 has 15 amino acids. CDR3 sequence (DNA): TGCGCCAGCAGCTTTACAGGGGAAAATAATTCACCCCTCCACTTT. This gives the protein CASSFTGENNSPLHF. Variable domain in full (rest from reference TRBV5-1 and TRBJ1-6): KAGVTQTPRYLIKTRGQQVTLSCSPISGHRSVSWYQQTPGQGLQFLFEYFSETQRNKGNFPGRFSGRQFSNSRSEMNVSTLELGDSALYLCASSFTGENNSPLHFGNGTRLTVT.

J is TRBJ1-3 and V is TRBV6-5, with D tentatively TRBD1 (6 bases). The CDR3 is made up of 14 amino acids. The germline V gene encodes CDR1 MNHEY and CDR2 SVGAGI. V dropped 6 bases and J dropped 0 bases, with 9 bases sitting between them. The DNA for the CDR3 is TGTGCCAGCAGGCTCAGGGGCTCTGGAAACACCATATATTTT. It codes for CASRLRGSGNTIYF.

This chain connects TRBV2 to TRBJ2-5; 9 bases line up with TRBD1. Germline CDR1 SNHLY, CDR2 FYNNEI. The CDR3 loop spans 15 amino acids. Trimming at V came to 4 bases and at J to 5 bases, leaving 8 bases not matched to a gene. The CDR3 DNA follows: TGTGCCAGCAGTGTGACAGGGGGTCACGGGGAGACCCAGTACTTC. It codes for CASSVTGGHGETQYF.

The chain uses TRBV27 and TRBJ2-6; possible D gene TRBD1, 6 bases. V lost 6 bases to trimming and J lost 0 bases, with 18 bases between them. Germline V gene sequence: CDR1 MNHEY, CDR2 SMNVEV (reference sequence). This CDR3 has 18 residues. CDR3 amino acids: CASRDTGTRYSGANVLTF. The CDR3, as DNA: TGTGCCAGCAGGGATACAGGGACACGCTACTCTGGGGCCAACGTCCTGACTTTC.

The chain combines TRBV7-6 with TRBJ1-4; 7 nucleotides align to TRBD1. The CDR3 runs 15 residues. V shed 5 bases, J shed 8 bases, and the junction held 11 bases outside the gene matches. The germline V gene has CDR1 SGHVS and CDR2 FNYEAQ. CDR3 sequence (DNA): TGTGCCAGCAGCCGGAACAGGGGAGATGGGGAAAAACTGTTTTTT. This encodes CASSRNRGDGEKLFF.

This clone was seen once. The chain recombines TRBV5-4 with TRBJ2-3, with 12 bases lining up with TRBD2. Trimming removed 2 bases from V and 3 bases from J; junction bases left unmatched: 13. Germline lookup yields CDR1 SGHNT and CDR2 YYREEE (reference sequence). This CDR3 contains 19 residues. The CDR3 protein is CASSLWPSGGASRTDTQYF. The CDR3 DNA reads TGTGCCAGCAGCTTATGGCCTAGCGGGGGGGCCTCCCGGACAGATACGCAGTATTTT.

The chain uses TRBV5-8 and TRBJ2-5, with TRBD2 matching 10 bases. CDR3 length: 17 amino acids. Germline CDR1 is SGHTS and CDR2 is YDEGEE. With V trimmed by 3 bases and J by 4 bases, 12 bases remained unmatched. This CDR3 is CASSYTRGTSVRETQYF. In DNA, the CDR3 is TGTGCCAGCAGCTATACCCGTGGGACTAGCGTGAGAGAGACCCAGTACTTC. The full variable domain, in which reference TRBV5-8 and TRBJ2-5 provide the parts outside the CDR3, is EAGVTQSPTHLIKTRGQQATLRCSPISGHTSVYWYQQALGLGLQFLLWYDEGEERNRGNFPPRFSGRQFPNYSSELNVNALELEDSALYLCASSYTRGTSVRETQYFGPGTRLLVL.

V gene TRBV2 combines with J gene TRBJ2-7; 8 nucleotides agree with TRBD1. The CDR3 totals 12 residues. The germline CDR1 and CDR2 sequences are SNHLY and FYNNEI. With 6 bases clipped from V and 6 bases from J, the junction kept 4 bases outside the gene matches. Written as DNA, the CDR3 is TGTGCCAGCAGCAACAGGGGGAGCGAGCAGTACTTC. This encodes CASSNRGSEQYF.

DNA of the CDR3: TGTGCCAGCACAATCTTCAATGAGCAGTTCTTC. This codes for CASTIFNEQFF. This chain uses TRBV7-9 with TRBJ2-1, with D unclear. The germline V and J ends were trimmed by 7 bases and 6 bases, with 7 bases remaining between them. The V gene's germline CDR1 is SEHNR and CDR2 FQNEAQ (reference sequence). The length of the CDR3 is 11 residues.

A single count supports this clone. This chain joins TRBV5-4 and TRBJ1-2; 7 bases are a match to TRBD1. CDR1 SGHNT and CDR2 YYREEE come from the germline V gene (reference sequence). The V and J ends lost 1 base and 8 bases, in that order; junction bases with no gene match: 8. This CDR3 has 14 amino acids. Written as DNA, the CDR3 is TGTGCCAGCAGCTTGCCGGAGGGGGCGGACGGCTACACCTTC. Translated: CASSLPEGADGYTF.